This T cell receptor (beta chain) was recorded in a study of shared clonotypes between healthy human individuals. Study-wide points: Against clonotypes common to all four donors, non-shared ones had lower generation probabilities.

The CDR3 is made up of 16 amino acids. Between the trimmed V and J ends, which lost 6 bases and 0 bases, there was a span of 14 bases. Per the germline V gene, CDR1 is LNHDA and CDR2 is SQIVND (reference sequence). To note about this clone: Its specificity is not known.

Produced via immunoSEQ multiplex PCR; TCRdb's table is partial and in-frame only. The data contain a few hundred thousand clones, 97% of them singletons. The chain uses TRBV19 and TRBJ2-2, with D perhaps TRBD2 (7 bases). Input material: naive CD4+ T cells sorted from blood. The sample's subset: CD45RA+ positively selected. This TCR was recovered from a woman aged 30 to 39 in good health. The CDR3, as DNA: TGTGCCAGTAGATCGGCGGGGGCCTCGAACACCGGGGAGCTGTTTTTT. Its translation: CASRSAGASNTGELFF.